This T cell receptor (beta chain) was obtained from a study of cytomegalovirus exposure and HLA in healthy donors. Findings of the study overall: Rare TCR sequences dominated, though some public TCRs recurred in many donors.

Concerning this clone itself: Its antigen is still unknown.

The primer mix had 60 Vbeta and 13 Jbeta primers. Assay: immunoSEQ multiplex PCR; the TCRdb copy retains only in-frame clones and omits some. Of fewer than 120,000 clones listed, around 80% were seen once; the top ten hold 5% to 8%. Germline V gene data show CDR1 as SGHRS and CDR2 as YFSETQ. The V and J ends lost 2 bases and 4 bases, in that order; junction bases with no gene match: 18. The CDR3 runs 19 residues. This receptor was identified in a man aged 25-40 years in good health and CMV-seropositive. Sequenced: PBMCs. The chain carries TRBV5-1 and TRBJ1-1; 9 bases fit TRBD1. The CDR3 DNA follows: TGCGCCAGCAGCTTCGGTTCCCGAGGACAGGGGAGGGGAGGCACTGAAGCTTTCTTT. It translates to CASSFGSRGQGRGGTEAFF.